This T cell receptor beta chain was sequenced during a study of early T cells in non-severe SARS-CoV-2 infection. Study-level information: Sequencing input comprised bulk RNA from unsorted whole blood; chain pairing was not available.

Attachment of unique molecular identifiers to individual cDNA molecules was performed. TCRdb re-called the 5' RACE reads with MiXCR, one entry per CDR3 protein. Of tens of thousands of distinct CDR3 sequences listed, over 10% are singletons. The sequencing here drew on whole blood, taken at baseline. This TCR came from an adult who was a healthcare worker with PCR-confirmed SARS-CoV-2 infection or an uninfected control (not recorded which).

In DNA, the CDR3 is TGTGCCAGCAGCTCCAGGGTATCCTACGAGCAGTACTTC. This gives the protein CASSSRVSYEQYF. The chain recombines TRBV11-2 with TRBJ2-7, with D possibly matching TRBD1 (5 bases). Trimming pared 4 bases from V and 1 base from J, leaving 8 bases between. The CDR3 runs to 13 residues. Germline V gives CDR1 SGHAT, CDR2 FQNNGV.